This T cell receptor beta chain was sequenced in a study of blood T cells in healthy people across ages (dated by TCRdb to between 2014 and 2017). Turning to the overall study: In model experiments, template switching captured roughly one uniquely barcoded TCR beta cDNA molecule for every two T cells. The study measured age-related changes in TCR beta repertoire diversity using deep sequencing normalized with unique cDNA molecular identifiers. The donors were split into four age groups: young (average around 15 years), middle-aged (around 37), aged (approximately 60) and long-lived (roughly 88). Donors of different ages were randomly distributed across sequencing lanes to avoid experimental bias. For two donors (one aged 18 to 29 and one aged 80 or older), the study analyzed two additional independent replicas of 1 million unique cDNA reads from the same blood draw.

The cysteine opens and the phenylalanine closes a CDR3 of 18 amino acids. The only DNA kept is the CDR3, 54 bases in frame from the first base. The junction shows trimming of 0 bases on V and 5 bases on J, plus 22 bases between the germline ends. According to the germline V gene, CDR1 reads LGHNA and CDR2 reads YSLEER. This clonotype was seen only once. The antigen it binds to is not known. Per-base qualities were not stored, and no clone one base away is much larger. On its own, one read is weak support. The donors were 40 or so Caucasian individuals from Russia, aged about 6 to 100 years, who were systemically healthy. Each donor gave around 9.5 milliliters of peripheral blood, collected into EDTA-treated Vacutainer tubes. PBMCs were isolated by Ficoll-Paque density-gradient centrifugation, with at least 6.5 million obtained per sample. Total RNA was extracted from PBMCs with Trizol reagent, with at least 6 micrograms obtained per sample. For every donor, an aliquot of PBMCs went through flow cytometry to measure the percentages of naive CD45RAhigh/CD27high T cells.

The method behind the library was 5' RACE. The sequencer was an Illumina HiSeq 2500. A second PCR of roughly 6 to 11 cycles was run with a J-beta primer mix and a sample-barcoded 5' primer. A unique molecular identifier was introduced onto each TCR beta cDNA molecule by a template-switch 5' adaptor carrying 12 random nucleotides. At least 2.5 million CDR3-containing paired-end reads were obtained from each sample. First-strand cDNA synthesis was performed from all RNA using the Mint cDNA synthesis kit, with priming by a TRBC-specific oligonucleotide. Following uracil-DNA glycosylase treatment, all cDNA underwent a first 18-cycle PCR with the universal primers M1SS and BC2_uni_R. Under the source paper's analysis protocol: Each sample was normalized by randomly selecting 1 million high-quality reads, each carrying a distinct molecular identifier. Reads with shared molecular identifiers were discarded instead of being binned into consensus sequences. MiTCR, set to a Q25 quality threshold and the strictest error-elimination algorithm, was used for CDR3 identification, clonotype clustering and error correction. A nonparametric unseen species model with Euler transformation was used to estimate a lower bound on total TCR beta diversity. In TCRdb, the public reads were trimmed at Q25 with fastp and aligned with MiXCR, with productive beta chains retained. For every CDR3 protein sequence, its rows merge into one entry that carries the most common genes and DNA. The V and J calls were determined by TCRdb, not by the authors. Recorded for this sample are fewer than 700,000 distinct CDR3 sequences; around 38% of them occurred a single time. The ten largest clones take up 30% of the sample.

Beyond this particular receptor, the publication reports: Conclusive comparison of naive and antigen-experienced compartments was prevented by the profiling of bulk unsorted PBMCs. The CMV infection status of donors was not known, potentially confounding age-related changes in expanded clonotypes. Estimates of total diversity from one million sequenced T cells were regarded as lower bounds and underestimates. As age increased, observed TCR beta diversity per million T cells dropped in a roughly linear way, and a significant reduction was already evident by age approximately 40. The percentage of naive T cells measured by flow cytometry correlated strongly with observed TCR beta diversity. Compared with the aged group, the long-lived group had more naive CD4+ T cells, fewer expanded clones and increased TCR diversity, suggesting age selection.

This receptor was taken from an elderly man in good health. Input material: blood. This sequence uses TRBV4-3 and TRBJ1-2; there is no confident call for the D gene. The nucleotide sequence is given as TGCGCCAGCAGCCAAGAGATCTTGGTACCCTCGTCTAGGTATGGCTACACCTTC. This is translated as CASSQEILVPSSRYGYTF.